This T cell receptor beta chain was identified during a study of T cells in localized non-small cell lung cancer. The study's findings and limits: T cell clonality was highest in uninvolved adjacent lung, above tumor. Increased T cell density in blood showed an association with longer overall survival. Heterogeneity is still possible, as just one tumor region was sequenced. Paired adjacent lung recovered a median around 60 of the top 100 tumor clones.

Looked up from germline, CDR1 is SGHDN and CDR2 is FVKESK. The length of the CDR3 is 13 residues. V lost 1 base to trimming and J lost 5 bases, with 7 bases between them. Method: immunoSEQ multiplex PCR; TCRdb's copy keeps in-frame clones and lacks some. The table shows approximately 83,000 clones, with approximately 90% occurring only once. Note on this clone: Its antigen is currently unknown.

The source material was peripheral blood, sampled before any cancer treatment. This TCR was recovered from a woman between 40 and 69 years old with stage I squamous cell lung carcinoma. This chain connects TRBV14 to TRBJ2-3; D is undetermined. For the CDR3, the DNA is TGTGCCAGCAGCCAAGTTGTTCAAGATACGCAGTATTTT. Translation gives CASSQVVQDTQYF.